This entry lists 25 T cell receptor beta chains sequenced from one sample in a study of beta chain features in type 1 diabetes. Since all of the isolated RNA was reverse transcribed, expressed TCRB transcripts were what got sequenced. The data were produced by immunoSEQ multiplex PCR, yet TCRdb's version contains in-frame clones alone and is incomplete. The sample lists more than 140,000 clones; roughly 10% were seen once. The sequenced material came from central memory CD4+ T cells from blood. The receptors shown here come from a woman aged 35 to 49 in good health.

In this sample, this clone turned up a few times. This chain's CDR3 is CASSLGDREGTQYF. The CDR3 bases are TGTGCCAGCAGCTTAGGGGACAGGGAAGGGACCCAGTACTTC. The gene calls are TRBV13 and TRBJ2-5; 8 positions match TRBD1. CDR1 is PRHDT, CDR2 FYEKMQ, per germline (reference sequence). With V trimmed by 0 bases and J by 7 bases, 4 bases remained unmatched. This CDR3 is built from 14 residues.

The rearrangement uses TRBV5-1 and TRBJ1-3; D unresolved. The germline V gene encodes CDR1 SGHRS and CDR2 YFSETQ. Trimming took off 0 bases at V and 1 base at J, with 8 bases between the two ends. This CDR3 region has 15 residues. The CDR3 spells CASSLDGISGNTIYF. CDR3 nucleotides: TGCGCCAGCAGCTTGGACGGGATATCTGGAAACACCATATATTTT. The whole variable domain, filled in from reference TRBV5-1 and TRBJ1-3, reads KAGVTQTPRYLIKTRGQQVTLSCSPISGHRSVSWYQQTPGQGLQFLFEYFSETQRNKGNFPGRFSGRQFSNSRSEMNVSTLELGDSALYLCASSLDGISGNTIYFGEGSWLTVV.

Written as DNA, the CDR3 is TGTGCCAGCAGTCTGACAGGGGACACTGAAGCTTTCTTT. It specifies CASSLTGDTEAFF. The gene calls are TRBV6-4 and TRBJ1-1; TRBD1 agrees at 8 bases. Germline CDR1 and CDR2: MRHNA and SNTAGT. The CDR3 loop spans 13 amino acids. The J segment lost 3 bases and the V segment lost 5 bases, leaving 2 bases of the junction unmatched.

This clone has only a few counts. V gene TRBV11-1 combines with J gene TRBJ2-7; D is perhaps TRBD1 (5 bases). Germline V CDR1 and CDR2: SGHAT, FQDESV (reference sequence). V dropped 2 bases and J dropped 0 bases, with 5 bases sitting between them. The CDR3 has 13 residues. The CDR3 nucleotides are TGTGCCAGCAGCTTAAGGGGCTCCTACGAGCAGTACTTC. It specifies CASSLRGSYEQYF.

The V and J genes are TRBV20-1 and TRBJ1-1, with D possibly being TRBD1 (6 bases). Germline-derived CDR1 and CDR2 are DFQATT and SNEGSKA (reference sequence). The CDR3 contains 10 residues. The CDR3 nucleotides read TGCAGGGGGGGGGCCACTGAAGCTTTCTTT. The encoded protein is CRGGATEAFF.

The gene calls are TRBV6-5 and TRBJ2-7, with D possibly matching TRBD1 (5 bases). V was cut by 2 bases and J by 5 bases, with 13 bases left in between. Germline loops: CDR1 MNHEY, CDR2 SVGAGI. This CDR3 has 14 amino acids. The CDR3 protein is CASSYNRGANEQYF. For the CDR3, the DNA is TGTGCCAGCAGTTACAATCGTGGGGCCAACGAGCAGTACTTC.

The chain is built from TRBV6-1 and TRBJ2-7, with 9 bases that match TRBD1. The J call may be incorrect, as the DNA end agrees better with TRBJ2-5. CDR1 and CDR2 from the germline V gene are MNHNS and SASEGT. The CDR3 is 13 residues long. In nucleotides, the CDR3 is TGTGCCAGCACCGGACAGGGGAGAGAGACCCAGTACTTC. It encodes CASTGQGRETQYF.

This rearrangement joins TRBV2 to TRBJ2-5; a weak D match, TRBD2 (6 bases). The CDR3 length is 13 residues. Germline CDR1 reads SNHLY; CDR2 reads FYNNEI. V lost 6 bases and J 1 base, leaving 9 bases between the germline ends. CDR3 DNA: TGTGCCAGCAGACGCGGGGCCCAAGAGACCCAGTACTTC. It codes for CASRRGAQETQYF.

This clone has more than one count but fewer than ten. V usage is TRBV19 and J usage is TRBJ2-1, with D perhaps matching TRBD2 (7 bases). Germline V gives CDR1 LNHDA, CDR2 SQIVND (reference sequence). Trimming removed 3 bases at V and 12 bases at J, with 12 bases between. The CDR3 length is 12 residues. DNA for the CDR3: TGTGCCAGTAGTATCATCGCGGGGGCGCAGTTCTTC. This codes for CASSIIAGAQFF.

The chain combines TRBV5-1 with TRBJ1-5; 8 bases line up with TRBD1. Germline CDR1 and CDR2: SGHRS and YFSETQ. This CDR3 has 15 residues. V lost 3 bases and J lost 3; bases outside the gene matches: 5. CDR3 coding DNA: TGCGCCAGCAGCTCAGGACAGGGTGACAATCAGCCCCAGCATTTT. This codes for CASSSGQGDNQPQHF.

In this sample, this clone turned up a few times. The chain recombines TRBV5-1 with TRBJ1-1; D gene ambiguous. This CDR3 has 14 amino acids. V was trimmed by 4 bases and J by 4 bases, leaving 14 bases between them. Germline CDR1 and CDR2: SGHRS and YFSETQ. The CDR3 sequence is CASSPGEVGTEAFF. The CDR3, as DNA: TGCGCCAGCAGCCCCGGGGAAGTGGGCACTGAAGCTTTCTTT. Together with reference TRBV5-1 and TRBJ1-1, the CDR3 gives the full variable domain: KAGVTQTPRYLIKTRGQQVTLSCSPISGHRSVSWYQQTPGQGLQFLFEYFSETQRNKGNFPGRFSGRQFSNSRSEMNVSTLELGDSALYLCASSPGEVGTEAFFGQGTRLTVV.

The chain combines TRBV14 with TRBJ2-5; maybe TRBD1 (5 bases). V was trimmed by 3 bases and J by 7 bases, leaving 12 bases between them. Germline V gene lookup returns CDR1 SGHDN and CDR2 FVKESK. The CDR3 contains 13 residues. Here the CDR3 DNA reads TGTGCCAGCAGCCAGGGGCGGTATGGGACCCAGTACTTC. Encoded protein: CASSQGRYGTQYF. The complete variable domain, with remaining parts taken from reference TRBV14 and TRBJ2-5, reads EAGVTQFPSHSVIEKGQTVTLRCDPISGHDNLYWYRRVMGKEIKFLLHFVKESKQDESGMPNNRFLAERTGGTYSTLKVQPAELEDSGVYFCASSQGRYGTQYFGPGTRLLVL.

This chain connects TRBV27 to TRBJ2-3; TRBD1 matches 7 bases. Germline V gene data show CDR1 as MNHEY and CDR2 as SMNVEV (reference sequence). There are 16 residues in the CDR3. V lost 2 bases, J lost 3 bases, and 8 bases stayed unmatched. The CDR3 loop reads CASSLRAGRGTDTQYF. The CDR3 coding sequence is TGTGCCAGCAGTTTACGGGCCGGCAGGGGGACAGATACGCAGTATTTT.

Many counts were recorded for this clone. The gene calls are TRBV11-2 and TRBJ1-2; 8 bases agree with TRBD1. The CDR3 contains 13 residues. Germline V CDR1 and CDR2: SGHAT, FQNNGV. The V and J ends lost 5 bases and 4 bases, in that order; junction bases with no gene match: 3. The CDR3 here is CASSDGQGYGYTF. The CDR3, as DNA: TGTGCCAGCAGCGACGGACAGGGCTATGGCTACACCTTC. Looking up the rest from reference TRBV11-2 and TRBJ1-2 gives the full variable domain: EAGVAQSPRYKIIEKRQSVAFWCNPISGHATLYWYQQILGQGPKLLIQFQNNGVVDDSQLPKDRFSAERLKGVDSTLKIQPAKLEDSAVYLCASSDGQGYGYTFGSGTRLTVV.

This clone has just a few counts. The chain employs TRBV19 and TRBJ2-4, with 7 nucleotides matching TRBD1. The V gene end was trimmed by 3 bases and the J gene end by 8 bases; junction bases not matched to a gene: 13. Germline V CDR1 and CDR2: LNHDA, SQIVND (reference sequence). The CDR3 consists of 16 residues. The DNA of the CDR3 is TGTGCCAGTAGTATGAGAGGAGACAGGGATTTGTACATTCAGTACTTC. Amino acid sequence: CASSMRGDRDLYIQYF.

This clone was observed many times. The chain couples TRBV29-1 to TRBJ1-1, with 7 bases lining up with TRBD1. The trim removed 6 bases at V and 4 bases at J, leaving 11 bases unmatched. The V gene's germline CDR1 is SQVTM and CDR2 ANQGSEA. The CDR3 sequence is 14 residues long. Written as DNA, the CDR3 is TGCAGCGTGATTGACAGGGCTGGGGGCACTGAAGCTTTCTTT. It translates to CSVIDRAGGTEAFF.

The gene calls are TRBV11-2 and TRBJ1-5, with D unresolved. Germline CDR1 reads SGHAT; CDR2 reads FQNNGV. With 1 base removed from V and 5 bases from J, the gap between germline ends came to 6 bases. The CDR3 has 13 residues. The CDR3: CASSLGLDQPQHF. The CDR3 coding sequence is TGTGCCAGCAGCTTAGGGCTCGATCAGCCCCAGCATTTT.

This clone was seen only a few times. The chain has TRBV2 and TRBJ2-5, with 12 positions matching TRBD2. The CDR3 extends over 14 amino acids. V lost 11 bases, J lost 4 bases, and 8 bases stayed unmatched. From germline, CDR1 is SNHLY and CDR2 FYNNEI. CDR3 residues: CALSASGGGETQYF. CDR3 coding DNA: TGTGCCCTTTCGGCTAGCGGGGGGGGAGAGACCCAGTACTTC.

This clone was counted between two and nine times. This sequence joins TRBV5-1 and TRBJ2-5, with TRBD1 matching over 8 bases. Per the germline V gene, CDR1 is SGHRS and CDR2 is YFSETQ. V lost 4 bases to trimming and J lost 5 bases; unmatched junction nucleotides: 7. The CDR3 sequence is 14 residues long. This CDR3 reads CASSKGQGYETQYF. The CDR3 coding sequence is TGCGCCAGCAGCAAAGGACAGGGATACGAGACCCAGTACTTC.

The chain couples TRBV28 to TRBJ1-2, with D tentatively TRBD1 (6 bases). V lost 8 bases and J 7 bases, leaving 14 bases between the germline ends. CDR3 length: 12 residues. From germline, CDR1 is MDHEN and CDR2 SYDVKM. The CDR3 here is CASETGSAGYTF. For the CDR3, the DNA is TGTGCCAGCGAGACAGGTAGTGCTGGCTACACCTTC.

There are a few counts of this clone. The chain carries TRBV20-1 and TRBJ2-4; a weak D match, TRBD1 (6 bases). CDR1 is DFQATT and CDR2 is SNEGSKA in the germline V gene (reference sequence). V was trimmed by 6 bases and J by 7 bases, leaving 10 bases between them. The CDR3 runs 11 residues. This CDR3 reads CSASTGNIQYF. CDR3 bases: TGCAGTGCGTCCACAGGGAACATTCAGTACTTC.

In its sample, this clone was seen a few times. The V and J genes are TRBV5-4 and TRBJ1-4; a possible D gene is TRBD1 (5 bases). The CDR3 extends over 18 amino acids. Germline V gene data show CDR1 as SGHNT and CDR2 as YYREEE (reference sequence). Trimming took 3 bases from V and 0 from J, leaving 18 bases between them. In DNA form, the CDR3 reads TGTGCCAGCAGCTACTCTCGGGGGGGGACGGCAACTAATGAAAAACTGTTTTTT. Translated, it gives CASSYSRGGTATNEKLFF. The entire variable domain, with the rest obtained from reference TRBV5-4 and TRBJ1-4, is as follows: ETGVTQSPTHLIKTRGQQVTLRCSSQSGHNTVSWYQQALGQGPQFIFQYYREEENGRGNFPPRFSGLQFPNYSSELNVNALELDDSALYLCASSYSRGGTATNEKLFFGSGTQLSVL.

This clone turned up a few times. The V call is TRBV11-2, the J call TRBJ2-3; possibly TRBD1 for D (5 bases). This CDR3 is built from 14 residues. V was clipped by 7 bases and J by 7 bases, with 18 bases between them. Looked up from germline, CDR1 is SGHAT and CDR2 is FQNNGV. The CDR3 loop is CASTSEGAAYTQYF. The CDR3 DNA sequence: TGTGCCAGCACCTCAGAAGGGGCGGCATATACGCAGTATTTT.

The chain uses TRBV7-2 and TRBJ2-2, with 8 bases that match TRBD1. This CDR3 comprises 14 residues. Germline CDR1 SGHTA, CDR2 FQGNSA. V lost 1 base to trimming and J lost 7 bases; unmatched junction nucleotides: 2. The DNA for the CDR3 is TGTGCCAGCAGCTTAGGGACAGGGTACGGGGAGCTGTTTTTT. Translation gives CASSLGTGYGELFF.

This clone has a handful of counts. The rearrangement uses TRBV25-1 and TRBJ2-5; tentatively, D is TRBD2 (5 bases). The germline gives CDR1 MGHDK, CDR2 SYGVNS. The CDR3 is made up of 14 amino acids. V shed 6 bases and J shed 1 base, with 12 bases lying between them. The CDR3: CASRASRFQETQYF. CDR3 in DNA: TGTGCCAGCAGGGCTAGCAGGTTCCAAGAGACCCAGTACTTC.